This T cell receptor beta chain was documented in a study of blood T cell dynamics during melanoma immunotherapy. Study summary: Metastatic melanoma patients received first-line pembrolizumab or nivolumab plus ipilimumab.

The method was immunoSEQ multiplex PCR; TCRdb's version includes in-frame clones alone and lacks a portion of them. The top ten clones hold roughly 10% of a sample with 8,500 to 11,000 clones, about 85% of them seen once. Deletions cut 0 bases from V and 5 bases from J, with 14 bases between. The CDR3 is 14 amino acids. Germline V lookup: CDR1 GTSNPN, CDR2 SVGIG (reference sequence). Time point reported: pre-treatment baseline. Sampling occurred pretreatment (T0) and at week 3 (W3), after cycle one of checkpoint blockade. Patients with prior systemic cancer treatment, concomitant immunosuppressants, or other active malignancies were excluded.

The specimen comprised blood, sampled from a patient treated with checkpoint blockade. The chain is built from TRBV30 and TRBJ2-7, with D maybe TRBD1 (5 bases). The receptor's source is a human donor with melanoma. The DNA of the CDR3 is TGTGCCTGGAGTGTAGGGGCTTATTTGGACGAGCAGTACTTC. This codes for CAWSVGAYLDEQYF. Based on the CDR3 plus reference TRBV30 and TRBJ2-7, the full variable domain is SQTIHQWPATLVQPVGSPLSLECTVEGTSNPNLYWYRQAAGRGLQLLFYSVGIGQISSEVPQNLSASRPQDRQFILSSKKLLLSDSGFYLCAWSVGAYLDEQYFGPGTRLTVT.